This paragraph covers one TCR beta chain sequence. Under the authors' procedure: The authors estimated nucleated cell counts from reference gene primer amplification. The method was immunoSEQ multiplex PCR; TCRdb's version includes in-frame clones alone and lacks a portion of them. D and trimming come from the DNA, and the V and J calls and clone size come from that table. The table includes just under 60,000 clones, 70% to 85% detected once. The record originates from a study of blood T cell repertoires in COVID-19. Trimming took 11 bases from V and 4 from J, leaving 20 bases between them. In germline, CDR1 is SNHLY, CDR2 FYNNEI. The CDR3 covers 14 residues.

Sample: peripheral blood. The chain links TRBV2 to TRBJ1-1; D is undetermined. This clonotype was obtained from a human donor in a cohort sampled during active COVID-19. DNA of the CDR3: TGTGCCGGTGAGGGCCTTAAAGGTGTCACTGAAGCTTTCTTT. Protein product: CAGEGLKGVTEAFF.